Detailed here is one TCR beta chain. Its antigen is undetermined. The CDR3 loop spans 17 amino acids. Profiled with immunoSEQ multiplex PCR; TCRdb holds only in-frame clones, not every one. Here the sample spans 2 million to 2.5 million clones, approximately 90% being singletons. The sample originates from a study of shared clonotypes between healthy human individuals. Study-wide findings and caveats: About 5% was the fraction of naive CD4 clonotypes found shared across four donors.

Donors were Caucasian adults residing in Nashville, Tennessee, USA. The TCR comes from a man between 18 and 29 years old in good health. Some clones in this sample may be carry-over from other donors' samples. This sequence joins TRBV21-1 and TRBJ1-2; no check of the table's D call, TRBD1, against the DNA was made. TRBV21-1 is a pseudogene locus. Material: naive CD4+ T cells from PBMCs. Subset here: CD45RA+ positively selected. The CDR3 loop reads CASSALSGTDPNYGYTF. CDR3 nucleotides: TGTGCCAGCAGCGCCCTCTCGGGGACAGATCCTAACTATGGCTACACCTTC.